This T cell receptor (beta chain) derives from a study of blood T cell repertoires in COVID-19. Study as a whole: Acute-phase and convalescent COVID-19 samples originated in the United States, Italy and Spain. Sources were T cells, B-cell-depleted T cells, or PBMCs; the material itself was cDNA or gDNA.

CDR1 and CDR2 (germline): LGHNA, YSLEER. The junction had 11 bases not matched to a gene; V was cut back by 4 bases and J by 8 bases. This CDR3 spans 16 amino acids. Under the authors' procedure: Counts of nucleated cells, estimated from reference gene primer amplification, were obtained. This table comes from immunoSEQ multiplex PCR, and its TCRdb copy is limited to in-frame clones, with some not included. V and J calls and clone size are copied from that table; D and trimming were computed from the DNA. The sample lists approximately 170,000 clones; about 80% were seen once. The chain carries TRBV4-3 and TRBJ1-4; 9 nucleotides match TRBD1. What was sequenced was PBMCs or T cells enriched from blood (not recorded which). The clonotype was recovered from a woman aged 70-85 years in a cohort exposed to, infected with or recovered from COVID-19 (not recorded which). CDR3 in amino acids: CASSRNPGQGQEKLFF. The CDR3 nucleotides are TGCGCCAGCAGCCGCAACCCGGGACAGGGACAGGAAAAACTGTTTTTT.